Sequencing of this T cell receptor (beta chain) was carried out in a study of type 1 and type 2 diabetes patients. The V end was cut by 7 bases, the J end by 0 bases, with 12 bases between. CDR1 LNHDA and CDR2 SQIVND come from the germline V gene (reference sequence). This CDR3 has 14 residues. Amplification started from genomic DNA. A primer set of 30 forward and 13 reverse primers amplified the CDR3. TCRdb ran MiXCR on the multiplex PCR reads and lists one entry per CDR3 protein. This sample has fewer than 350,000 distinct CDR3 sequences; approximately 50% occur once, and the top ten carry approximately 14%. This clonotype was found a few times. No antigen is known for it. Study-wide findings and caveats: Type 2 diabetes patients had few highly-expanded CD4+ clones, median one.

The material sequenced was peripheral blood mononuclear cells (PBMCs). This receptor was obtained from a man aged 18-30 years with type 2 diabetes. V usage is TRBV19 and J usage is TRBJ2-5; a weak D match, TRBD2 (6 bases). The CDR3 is CASKRGINQETQYF. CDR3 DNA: TGTGCCAGTAAACGGGGGATCAACCAAGAGACCCAGTACTTC.